The clone carrying this T cell receptor (beta chain) was seen a handful of times. Its antigen is undetermined. TCRdb reanalysed the 5' RACE reads using MiXCR and keeps one entry per CDR3 protein. Of fewer than 650,000 distinct CDR3 sequences listed, less than 25% were seen once; the top ten hold roughly 9.1%. The record originates from a study of T-cell memory formation after mild COVID-19. Study-level results: Clones contracting across day 15 to 85 had a balanced CD4/CD8 profile; later expanding clones leaned CD4+. Detection of some responders pre-infection suggested pre-existing cross-reactive memory T cells participated. Largely, contracting CD4+ clones fell within CM and EM, and contracting CD8+ clones within EMRA.

This clonotype originated in an adult woman who had mild COVID-19 (a few samples of this study predate the infection). Cell type and time point are not known. Sequencing used PBMCs or a T cell subset sorted from them (not recorded which).

Here the CDR3 reads CASGQSKDEQFF. CDR3 DNA: TGTGCCAGCGGACAGTCCAAGGATGAGCAGTTCTTC. The chain employs TRBV6-2 or TRBV6-3 and TRBJ2-1; a weak D match, TRBD1 (6 bases). This CDR3 spans 12 amino acids. CDR1 MNHEY and CDR2 SVGEGT come from the germline V gene. With 8 bases removed from V and 8 bases from J, the gap between germline ends came to 13 bases.